Below, one T cell receptor (beta chain) is given with its context. The data derive from a study of blood T cell repertoires in COVID-19. Across the study: T cells, B-cell-depleted T cells, or PBMCs supplied cDNA or gDNA.

V lost 5 bases and J lost 0; bases outside the gene matches: 3. CDR1 and CDR2 from the germline V gene are SGHAT and FQDESV (reference sequence). CDR3 length: 15 residues. Authors' methods: Quantification of nucleated cells was approximated via reference gene primer amplification. TCRdb keeps only in-frame clones here, not all; method: immunoSEQ multiplex PCR. D and trimming were read from the DNA, whereas the V and J calls and clone size are those reported in that table. The sample lists 190,000 or so clones, around 87% seen once, with about 0.95% in the top ten. Sequencing was done on a sample of peripheral blood. The TCR originated in a woman in her late teens or twenties who had recovered from COVID-19. The V call is TRBV11-1, the J call TRBJ2-2; 7 bases match TRBD1. Written as DNA, the CDR3 is TGTGCCAGCAGCCAAGGGACAGCGAACACCGGGGAGCTGTTTTTT. Translated: CASSQGTANTGELFF.